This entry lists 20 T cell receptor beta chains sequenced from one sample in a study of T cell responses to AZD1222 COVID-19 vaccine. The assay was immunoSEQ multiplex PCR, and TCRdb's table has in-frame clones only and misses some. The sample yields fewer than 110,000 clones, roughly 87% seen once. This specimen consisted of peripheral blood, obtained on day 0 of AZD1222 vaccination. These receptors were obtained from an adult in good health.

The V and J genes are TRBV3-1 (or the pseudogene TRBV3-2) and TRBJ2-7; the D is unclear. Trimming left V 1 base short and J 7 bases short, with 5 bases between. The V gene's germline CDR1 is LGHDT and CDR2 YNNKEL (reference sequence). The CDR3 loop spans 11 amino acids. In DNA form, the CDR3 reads TGTGCCAGCAGCCAAGTAGCAGAGCAGTACTTC. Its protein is CASSQVAEQYF.

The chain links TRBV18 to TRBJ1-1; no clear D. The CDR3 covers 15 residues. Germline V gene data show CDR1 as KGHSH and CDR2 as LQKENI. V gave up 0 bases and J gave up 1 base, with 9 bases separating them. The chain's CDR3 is CASSPPSQTNTEAFF. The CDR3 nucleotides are TGTGCCAGCTCACCACCTTCCCAGACGAACACTGAAGCTTTCTTT. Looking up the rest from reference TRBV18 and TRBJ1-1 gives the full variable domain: NAGVMQNPRHLVRRRGQEARLRCSPMKGHSHVYWYRQLPEEGLKFMVYLQKENIIDESGMPKERFSAEFPKEGPSILRIQQVVRGDSAAYFCASSPPSQTNTEAFFGQGTRLTVV.

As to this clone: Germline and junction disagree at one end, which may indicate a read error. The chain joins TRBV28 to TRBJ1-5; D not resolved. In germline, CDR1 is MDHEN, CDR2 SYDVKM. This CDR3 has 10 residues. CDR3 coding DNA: TGTGCCAGCAGTCTCGGTAATTCGTATTTT. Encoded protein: CASSLGNSYF.

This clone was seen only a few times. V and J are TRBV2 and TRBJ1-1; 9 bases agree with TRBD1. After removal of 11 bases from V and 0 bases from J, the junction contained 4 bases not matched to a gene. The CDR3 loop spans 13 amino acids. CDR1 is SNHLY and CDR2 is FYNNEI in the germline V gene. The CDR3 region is CAGGTGMNTEAFF. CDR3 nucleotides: TGTGCCGGGGGGACAGGGATGAACACTGAAGCTTTCTTT.

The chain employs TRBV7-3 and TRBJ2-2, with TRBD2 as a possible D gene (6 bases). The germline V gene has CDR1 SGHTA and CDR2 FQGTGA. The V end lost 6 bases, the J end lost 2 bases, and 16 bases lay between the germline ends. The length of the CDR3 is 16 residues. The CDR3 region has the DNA TGTGCCAGCAGGGTCAGAGGAGGGCAAAACACCGGGGAGCTGTTTTTT. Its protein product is CASRVRGGQNTGELFF. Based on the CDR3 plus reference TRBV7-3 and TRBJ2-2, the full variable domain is GAGVSQTPSNKVTEKGKYVELRCDPISGHTALYWYRQSLGQGPEFLIYFQGTGAADDSGLPNDRFFAVRPEGSVSTLKIQRTERGDSAVYLCASRVRGGQNTGELFFGEGSRLTVL.

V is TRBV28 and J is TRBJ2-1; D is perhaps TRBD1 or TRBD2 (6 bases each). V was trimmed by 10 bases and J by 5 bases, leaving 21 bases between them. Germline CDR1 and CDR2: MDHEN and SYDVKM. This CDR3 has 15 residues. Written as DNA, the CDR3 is TGTGCCACTAAACTTGAGGGGGAGGTTGACAATGAGCAGTTCTTC. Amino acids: CATKLEGEVDNEQFF.

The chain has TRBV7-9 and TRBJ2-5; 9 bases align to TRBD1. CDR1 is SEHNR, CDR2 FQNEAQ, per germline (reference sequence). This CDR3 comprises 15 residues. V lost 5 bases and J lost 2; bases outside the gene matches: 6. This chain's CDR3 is CASSPDRGEQETQYF. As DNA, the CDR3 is TGTGCCAGCAGCCCGGACAGGGGAGAACAAGAGACCCAGTACTTC. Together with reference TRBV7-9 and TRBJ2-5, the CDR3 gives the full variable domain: DTGVSQNPRHKITKRGQNVTFRCDPISEHNRLYWYRQTLGQGPEFLTYFQNEAQLEKSRLLSDRFSAERPKGSFSTLEIQRTEQGDSAMYLCASSPDRGEQETQYFGPGTRLLVL.

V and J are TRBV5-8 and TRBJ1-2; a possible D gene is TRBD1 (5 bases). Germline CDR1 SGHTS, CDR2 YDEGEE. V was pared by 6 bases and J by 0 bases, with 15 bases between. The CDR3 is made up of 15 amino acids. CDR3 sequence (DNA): TGTGCCAGCACCCCAAGACAGCGTGCTAACTATGGCTACACCTTC. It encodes CASTPRQRANYGYTF.

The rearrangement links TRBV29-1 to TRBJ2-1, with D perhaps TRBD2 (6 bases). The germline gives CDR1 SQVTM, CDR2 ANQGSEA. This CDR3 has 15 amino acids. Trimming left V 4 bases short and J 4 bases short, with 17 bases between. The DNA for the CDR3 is TGCAGCGTTGGTGATTTAGCGGAGTATTACAATGAGCAGTTCTTC. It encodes CSVGDLAEYYNEQFF.

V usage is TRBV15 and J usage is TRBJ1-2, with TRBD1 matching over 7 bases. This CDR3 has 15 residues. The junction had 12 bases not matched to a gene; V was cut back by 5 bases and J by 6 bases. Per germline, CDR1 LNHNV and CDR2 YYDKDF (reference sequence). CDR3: CATSPYQRTGHGYTF. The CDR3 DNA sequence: TGTGCCACCAGCCCATATCAGAGGACAGGACATGGCTACACCTTC.

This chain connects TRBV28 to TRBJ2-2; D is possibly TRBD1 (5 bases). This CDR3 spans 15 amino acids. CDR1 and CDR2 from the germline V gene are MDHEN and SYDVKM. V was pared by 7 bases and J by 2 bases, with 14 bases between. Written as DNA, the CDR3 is TGTGCCAGCACTATGACAGTATTTAACACCGGGGAGCTGTTTTTT. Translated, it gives CASTMTVFNTGELFF.

In nucleotides, the CDR3 is TGTGCCAGCAGCTTAGATCCTAACTATGGCTACACCTTC. Protein sequence: CASSLDPNYGYTF. The chain joins TRBV5-4 to TRBJ1-2; D remains ambiguous. Germline lookup yields CDR1 SGHNT and CDR2 YYREEE (reference sequence). Trimming pared 2 bases from V and 0 bases from J, leaving 5 bases between. The CDR3 is 13 amino acids.

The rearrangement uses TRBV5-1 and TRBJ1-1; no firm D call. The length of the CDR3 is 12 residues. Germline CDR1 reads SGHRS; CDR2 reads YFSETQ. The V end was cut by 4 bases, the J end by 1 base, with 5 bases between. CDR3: CASSPGNTEAFF. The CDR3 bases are TGCGCCAGCAGCCCCGGGAACACTGAAGCTTTCTTT.

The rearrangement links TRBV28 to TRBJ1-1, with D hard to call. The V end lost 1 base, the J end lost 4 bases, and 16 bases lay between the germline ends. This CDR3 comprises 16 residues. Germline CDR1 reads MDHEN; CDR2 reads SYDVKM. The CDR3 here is CASSLLEGRVGTEAFF. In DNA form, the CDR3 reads TGTGCCAGCAGTTTATTGGAAGGAAGGGTTGGCACTGAAGCTTTCTTT. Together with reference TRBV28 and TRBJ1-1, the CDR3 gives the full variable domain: DVKVTQSSRYLVKRTGEKVFLECVQDMDHENMFWYRQDPGLGLRLIYFSYDVKMKEKGDIPEGYSVSREKKERFSLILESASTNQTSMYLCASSLLEGRVGTEAFFGQGTRLTVV.

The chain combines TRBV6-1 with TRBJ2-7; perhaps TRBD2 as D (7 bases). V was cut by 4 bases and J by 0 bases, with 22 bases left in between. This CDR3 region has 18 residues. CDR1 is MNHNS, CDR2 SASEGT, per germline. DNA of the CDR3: TGTGCCAGCAGTGGTCGGGGCGGGGGCCAACACAGCTCCTACGAGCAGTACTTC. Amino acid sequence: CASSGRGGGQHSSYEQYF.

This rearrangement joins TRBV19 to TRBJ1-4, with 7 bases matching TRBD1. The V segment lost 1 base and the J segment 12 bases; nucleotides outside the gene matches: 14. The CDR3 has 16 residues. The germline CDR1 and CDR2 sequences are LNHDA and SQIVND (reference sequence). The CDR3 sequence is CASSIARTGAPEQLFF. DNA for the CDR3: TGTGCCAGTAGTATAGCTCGGACAGGCGCGCCTGAGCAACTGTTTTTT.

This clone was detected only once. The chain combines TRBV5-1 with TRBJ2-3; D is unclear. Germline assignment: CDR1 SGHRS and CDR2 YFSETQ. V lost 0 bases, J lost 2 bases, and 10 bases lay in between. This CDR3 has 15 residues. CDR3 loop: CASSLVVSPTDTQYF. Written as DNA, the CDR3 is TGCGCCAGCAGCTTGGTTGTTAGCCCCACAGATACGCAGTATTTT.

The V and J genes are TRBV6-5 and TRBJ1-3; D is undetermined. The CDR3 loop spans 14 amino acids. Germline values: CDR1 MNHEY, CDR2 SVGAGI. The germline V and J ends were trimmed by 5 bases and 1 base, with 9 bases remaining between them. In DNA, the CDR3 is TGTGCCAGCAGTCCCCAAAGGTCTGGAAACACCATATATTTT. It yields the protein CASSPQRSGNTIYF.

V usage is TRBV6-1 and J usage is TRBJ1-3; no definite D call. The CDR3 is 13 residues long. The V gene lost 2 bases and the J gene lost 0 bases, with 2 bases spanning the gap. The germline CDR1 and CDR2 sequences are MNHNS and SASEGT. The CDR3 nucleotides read TGTGCCAGCAGTGAAAACTCTGGAAACACCATATATTTT. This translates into CASSENSGNTIYF.

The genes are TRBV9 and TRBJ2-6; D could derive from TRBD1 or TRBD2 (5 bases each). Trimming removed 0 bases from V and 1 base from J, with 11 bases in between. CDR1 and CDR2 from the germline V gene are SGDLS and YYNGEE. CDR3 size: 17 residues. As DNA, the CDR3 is TGTGCCAGCAGCGTAGGGGACCCTCTTTCTGGGGCCAACGTCCTGACTTTC. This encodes CASSVGDPLSGANVLTF.